This T cell receptor beta chain was identified during a study of blood T cell repertoires in COVID-19. Only in-frame clones appear in the TCRdb table, and some are missing; sequencing was by immunoSEQ multiplex PCR. Counted here are about 400,000 clones, about 87% occurring once; the ten biggest clones make up 3%. CDR3 length equals 14 residues. V dropped 5 bases and J dropped 2; count of bases not matched to a gene: 3. Germline V gene data show CDR1 as LNHNV and CDR2 as YYDKDF (reference sequence). The specimen was peripheral blood. This sequence originates from a human donor in a cohort sampled during active COVID-19. V usage is TRBV15 and J usage is TRBJ2-5, with TRBD2 matching over 9 bases. CDR3 loop: CATSGTSYQETQYF. CDR3 bases: TGTGCCACCAGCGGGACTAGCTATCAAGAGACCCAGTACTTC. Full variable domain (outside the CDR3, taken from reference TRBV15 and TRBJ2-5): DAMVIQNPRYQVTQFGKPVTLSCSQTLNHNVMYWYQQKSSQAPKLLFHYYDKDFNNEADTPDNFQSRRPNTSFCFLDIRSPGLGDTAMYLCATSGTSYQETQYFGPGTRLLVL.